This T cell receptor beta chain was identified in a study of shared clonotypes between healthy human individuals. Looked up from germline, CDR1 is SGHDN and CDR2 is FVKESK. The CDR3 is made up of 15 amino acids. The V gene end was trimmed by 0 bases and the J gene end by 4 bases; junction bases not matched to a gene: 4. CD8 cells classed as naive were CD45RO-negative and positively selected for CCR7, excluding terminally differentiated effector memory CD45RA+ cells. Produced via immunoSEQ multiplex PCR; TCRdb's table is partial and in-frame only. Of about 1.9 million clones in the sample, roughly 93% were seen once.

Sequencing used naive CD8+ T cells from PBMCs. The receptor comes from a man aged 18 to 30 in good health. Some clones in this sample may be carry-over from other donors' samples. The chain couples TRBV14 to TRBJ2-7; 9 bases align to TRBD1. CDR3 DNA sequence: TGTGCCAGCAGCCAAGAACAGGGGGCAGGTTACGAGCAGTACTTC. It specifies CASSQEQGAGYEQYF.